These 24 T cell receptor beta chains share one sample of origin, sequenced in a study of blood T cell repertoires in COVID-19. Sequencing was performed with immunoSEQ multiplex PCR; in TCRdb, only in-frame clones are kept and a portion is missing. This table holds 20,000 to 30,000 clones, approximately 94% found once. Sequenced sample: peripheral blood. Source of these receptors: a human donor in a cohort sampled during active COVID-19.

V is TRBV7-9 and J is TRBJ1-6; TRBD1 matches at 7 bases. This CDR3 spans 15 amino acids. Germline V lookup: CDR1 SEHNR, CDR2 FQNEAQ (reference sequence). The junction had 8 bases not matched to a gene; V was cut back by 4 bases and J by 8 bases. The CDR3 coding sequence is TGTGCCAGCAGCTCCGGGACAGAGCGGCATTCACCCCTCCACTTT. Its translation: CASSSGTERHSPLHF.

The chain is built from TRBV5-1 and TRBJ2-7; 9 bases map to TRBD1. CDR1 is SGHRS and CDR2 is YFSETQ in the germline V gene. V trimming: 0 bases; J trimming: 4 bases; junction bases outside the gene matches: 5. The CDR3 is 15 residues long. The CDR3 spells CASSLDGTGKYEQYF. Written as DNA, the CDR3 is TGCGCCAGCAGCTTGGACGGGACAGGGAAATACGAGCAGTACTTC.

This sequence joins TRBV10-2 and TRBJ1-1; TRBD1 matches at 9 bases. CDR3 size: 16 residues. Per germline, CDR1 WSHSY and CDR2 SAAADI. With V trimmed by 6 bases and J by 8 bases, 16 bases remained unmatched. CDR3 sequence (DNA): TGCGCCAGCAGGCCCCACAGGGGGCTCGTGTTAGAGGAAGCTTTCTTT. Its translation is CASRPHRGLVLEEAFF.

The chain uses TRBV19 and TRBJ2-2; 8 nucleotides agree with TRBD1. The CDR3 runs to 17 residues. The junction had 14 bases not matched to a gene; V was cut back by 5 bases and J by 6 bases. CDR1 and CDR2 from the germline V gene are LNHDA and SQIVND (reference sequence). CDR3 sequence (DNA): TGTGCCAGTAGTTTCCTATGGGGGACAGGAAATTCCGGGGAGCTGTTTTTT. Protein sequence: CASSFLWGTGNSGELFF. Full variable domain (rest looked up from reference TRBV19 and TRBJ2-2): DGGITQSPKYLFRKEGQNVTLSCEQNLNHDAMYWYRQDPGQGLRLIYYSQIVNDFQKGDIAEGYSVSREKKESFPLTVTSAQKNPTAFYLCASSFLWGTGNSGELFFGEGSRLTVL.

The chain employs TRBV7-9 and TRBJ2-3; 10 nucleotides align to TRBD1. The CDR3 spans 19 residues. Germline V gives CDR1 SEHNR, CDR2 FQNEAQ (reference sequence). The V segment lost 6 bases and the J segment 3 bases; nucleotides outside the gene matches: 18. For the CDR3, the DNA is TGTGCCAGCAGACAGGGTTGGGACAGGGGAAGTGGAAGGACAGATACGCAGTATTTT. It codes for CASRQGWDRGSGRTDTQYF. The full variable domain, rest sourced from reference TRBV7-9 and TRBJ2-3, is DTGVSQNPRHKITKRGQNVTFRCDPISEHNRLYWYRQTLGQGPEFLTYFQNEAQLEKSRLLSDRFSAERPKGSFSTLEIQRTEQGDSAMYLCASRQGWDRGSGRTDTQYFGPGTRLTVL.

This clone appeared a single time. This sequence joins TRBV9 and TRBJ1-6; TRBD1 might be the D (6 bases). The CDR3 spans 15 residues. Trimming took off 2 bases at V and 5 bases at J, with 11 bases between the two ends. The germline V gene has CDR1 SGDLS and CDR2 YYNGEE. In DNA form, the CDR3 reads TGTGCCAGCAGCGTCAACAGGGCGGATAATTCACCCCTCCACTTT. This encodes CASSVNRADNSPLHF.

The chain joins TRBV15 to TRBJ2-3, with a tentative D call TRBD2 (5 bases). Deletions cut 5 bases from V and 0 bases from J, with 15 bases between. The CDR3 contains 16 residues. CDR1 and CDR2 from the germline V gene are LNHNV and YYDKDF (reference sequence). The CDR3: CATSHPGKASTDTQYF. The CDR3 DNA sequence: TGTGCCACCAGCCACCCCGGGAAGGCTAGCACAGATACGCAGTATTTT.

This clone was seen a single time. The chain couples TRBV3-1 (or the pseudogene TRBV3-2) to TRBJ2-5; D is perhaps TRBD1 (5 bases). CDR3 length: 15 amino acids. Germline assignment: CDR1 LGHDT and CDR2 YNNKEL (reference sequence). Trimming removed 0 bases from V and 6 bases from J, with 14 bases in between. The CDR3 DNA is TGTGCCAGCAGCCAAGAATCAGGGATCTACAAGACCCAGTACTTC. This gives the protein CASSQESGIYKTQYF.

J is TRBJ2-2 and V is TRBV27; the match to TRBD1 covers 12 bases. V lost 8 bases to trimming and J lost 7 bases; unmatched junction nucleotides: 5. Germline CDR1 is MNHEY and CDR2 is SMNVEV (reference sequence). The CDR3 contains 14 residues. Here the CDR3 reads CASWGQGAGGELFF. In DNA, the CDR3 is TGTGCCAGCTGGGGACAGGGGGCGGGCGGGGAGCTGTTTTTT.

This clone was seen only a few times. V usage is TRBV30 and J usage is TRBJ1-6, with D unresolved. CDR3 length: 13 amino acids. Per the germline V gene, CDR1 is GTSNPN and CDR2 is SVGIG (reference sequence). V was pared by 4 bases and J by 9 bases, with 13 bases between. CDR3 in amino acids: CAWIGLPGSPLHF. The CDR3 DNA reads as TGTGCCTGGATTGGGCTGCCTGGTTCACCCCTCCACTTT.

This clone was seen a single time. The chain combines TRBV6-5 with TRBJ2-7; 10 bases agree with TRBD1. V was clipped by 0 bases and J by 3 bases; unmatched bases: 5. This CDR3 has 16 amino acids. From germline, CDR1 is MNHEY and CDR2 SVGAGI. The CDR3 nucleotides are TGTGCCAGCAGTTACTCCTTGGACAGGGGGGACTACGAGCAGTACTTC. Its protein product is CASSYSLDRGDYEQYF.

V is TRBV9 and J is TRBJ2-3, with 9 bases matching TRBD1. In germline, CDR1 is SGDLS, CDR2 YYNGEE. V shed 3 bases and J 4 bases; nucleotides not matched to a gene: 6. This CDR3 has 15 amino acids. As DNA, the CDR3 is TGTGCCAGCAGCGAACAGGGGGCTGTGGCAGATACGCAGTATTTT. Protein product: CASSEQGAVADTQYF.

This rearrangement joins TRBV9 to TRBJ2-2; TRBD1 matches 11 bases. Germline V CDR1 and CDR2: SGDLS, YYNGEE. The CDR3 has 18 residues. Germline trimming cut 0 bases from V and 6 bases from J; bases unmatched to any gene: 10. The CDR3 region has the DNA TGTGCCAGCAGCGTAGGGGACAGGGGGTCAGTTGCAGCCGGGGAGCTGTTTTTT. Its protein is CASSVGDRGSVAAGELFF.

The J gene is TRBJ1-2, the V gene TRBV11-2; no definite D call. V lost 0 bases, J lost 1 base, and 3 bases lay in between. The germline CDR1 and CDR2 sequences are SGHAT and FQNNGV. The CDR3 is 13 amino acids. The CDR3 region has the DNA TGTGCCAGCAGCTTAGATCTTAACTATGGCTACACCTTC. Amino acids: CASSLDLNYGYTF.

V and J are TRBV9 and TRBJ1-3; 7 nucleotides align to TRBD1. Germline CDR1 reads SGDLS; CDR2 reads YYNGEE. Trimming cost V 4 bases and J 4 bases; bases outside gene matches: 11. The CDR3 consists of 16 residues. The CDR3: CASSTGQATSGNTIYF. The CDR3 DNA sequence: TGTGCCAGCAGCACCGGACAGGCCACGAGCGGAAACACCATATATTTT.

The chain recombines TRBV3-1 (or the pseudogene TRBV3-2) with TRBJ2-6; TRBD1 matches 10 bases. Germline CDR1 and CDR2: LGHDT and YNNKEL (reference sequence). The CDR3 contains 18 residues. V was clipped by 7 bases and J by 2 bases; unmatched bases: 11. CDR3 bases: TGTGCCAGCAACCAGCCGGGACAGGGGCGTACTGGGGCCAACGTCCTGACTTTC. Its protein product is CASNQPGQGRTGANVLTF.

This clone was observed a single time. This chain links TRBV28 with TRBJ1-1; 10 bases align to TRBD1. Losses at the gene ends were 6 bases for V and 4 bases for J; bases not matched to a gene: 11. This CDR3 spans 16 amino acids. Germline CDR1 MDHEN, CDR2 SYDVKM. The CDR3 is CASRTGTGAPRTEAFF. As DNA, the CDR3 is TGTGCCAGCAGAACCGGGACAGGGGCGCCCCGCACTGAAGCTTTCTTT.

The genes are TRBV15 and TRBJ1-4; D ambiguous. The CDR3 is 15 amino acids. Trimming pared 2 bases from V and 12 bases from J, leaving 19 bases between. Germline values: CDR1 LNHNV, CDR2 YYDKDF (reference sequence). DNA of the CDR3: TGTGCCACCAGCAGATCCAGGTACGCGGGCATAGAACTGTTTTTT. This encodes CATSRSRYAGIELFF.

This clone showed up just once. The rearrangement links TRBV7-3 to TRBJ2-2; the D gene is possibly TRBD1 (5 bases). Trimming left V 4 bases short and J 1 base short, with 7 bases between. Germline V CDR1 and CDR2: SGHTA, FQGTGA. The CDR3 totals 14 residues. For the CDR3, the DNA is TGTGCCAGCAGCTCCACAGGGAACACCGGGGAGCTGTTTTTT. This codes for CASSSTGNTGELFF.

The chain recombines TRBV24-1 with TRBJ2-3; no clear D. CDR1 is KGHDR, CDR2 SFDVKD, per germline. This CDR3 region has 17 residues. Trimming shortened V by 3 bases and J by 5 bases, and 20 bases separated the two germline ends. The CDR3, as DNA: TGTGCCACCAGTGATCCCTTCCGGCGGATAGGAGAAGATACGCAGTATTTT. Protein sequence: CATSDPFRRIGEDTQYF.

The chain's CDR3 is CASSLAAENAYFSYNEQFF. The CDR3 DNA sequence: TGCGCCAGCAGCTTGGCCGCGGAGAATGCTTACTTCTCCTACAATGAGCAGTTCTTC. The chain links TRBV5-1 to TRBJ2-1; no reliable D call. CDR3 length: 19 amino acids. Between the trimmed V and J ends, which lost 0 bases and 0 bases, there was a span of 19 bases. Per the germline V gene, CDR1 is SGHRS and CDR2 is YFSETQ.

The chain recombines TRBV24-1 with TRBJ1-1, with D perhaps TRBD1 (5 bases). CDR1 and CDR2 from the germline V gene are KGHDR and SFDVKD. Deletions cut 5 bases from V and 1 base from J, with 7 bases between. This CDR3 comprises 13 residues. In DNA form, the CDR3 reads TGTGCCACCAGTGCCAGGGCGAACACTGAAGCTTTCTTT. Amino acids: CATSARANTEAFF.

This rearrangement joins TRBV7-9 to TRBJ1-1; D call uncertain. There are 13 residues in the CDR3. In germline, CDR1 is SEHNR, CDR2 FQNEAQ (reference sequence). With 1 base removed from V and 0 bases from J, the gap between germline ends came to 3 bases. The CDR3 DNA follows: TGTGCCAGCAGCTTAGATATGAACACTGAAGCTTTCTTT. Translation gives CASSLDMNTEAFF.

The chain uses TRBV7-2 and TRBJ1-1; TRBD1 might be the D (5 bases). V was clipped by 4 bases and J by 6 bases, with 12 bases between them. CDR1 SGHTA and CDR2 FQGNSA come from the germline V gene. The CDR3 sequence is 13 residues long. DNA for the CDR3: TGTGCCAGCAGCTCGCAGGGTTCGTCTGAAGCTTTCTTT. This encodes CASSSQGSSEAFF.